The 3 T cell receptor beta chains presented below share a single source sample, sequenced in a study of CD8+ T cells in alopecia areata (dated by TCRdb to the late 2010s). The library was generated by the immunoSEQ multiplex PCR assay. RNA was extracted from all samples and reverse transcribed into cDNA, which served as template for TCR sequencing. The immuneACCESS repertoire file appears here via TCRdb, limited to in-frame rearrangements. These files lack a portion of the clones; in checked studies, under half of the deficit traces to unresolved V genes, and the cause of the others is not known. For this sample the table gives approximately 100,000 clones, of which 55% were detected only once. The ten largest clones represent about 9% of the sample. The sample consisted of CD4+ T cells sorted from blood. These receptors originate from a human donor in good health.

The chain couples TRBV7-9 to TRBJ1-1; 9 bases are shared with TRBD1. The CDR3 extends over 16 amino acids. Germline-derived CDR1 and CDR2 are SEHNR and FQNEAQ (reference sequence). The J segment lost 4 bases and the V segment lost 5 bases, leaving 11 bases of the junction unmatched. As DNA, the CDR3 is TGTGCCAGCAGCCCCCAAAAGGGGACAGGGCGCACTGAAGCTTTCTTT. This translates into CASSPQKGTGRTEAFF.

As DNA, the CDR3 is TGTGCCAGCAGCTTAGGTGTCAGTGGGCGGGGGAGCTCCTACGAGCAGTACTTC. Translating it yields CASSLGVSGRGSSYEQYF. The V and J genes are TRBV13 and TRBJ2-7; 7 nucleotides agree with TRBD2. V shed 0 bases and J 0 bases; nucleotides not matched to a gene: 11. The CDR3 consists of 18 residues. In germline, CDR1 is PRHDT, CDR2 FYEKMQ (reference sequence). The complete variable domain, with remaining parts taken from reference TRBV13 and TRBJ2-7, reads AAGVIQSPRHLIKEKRETATLKCYPIPRHDTVYWYQQGPGQDPQFLISFYEKMQSDKGSIPDRFSAQQFSDYHSELNMSSLELGDSALYFCASSLGVSGRGSSYEQYFGPGTRLTVT.

The chain is built from TRBV29-1 and TRBJ2-5, with D perhaps TRBD1 (6 bases). This CDR3 has 14 residues. Trimming removed 5 bases from V and 5 bases from J, with 18 bases in between. CDR1 is SQVTM, CDR2 ANQGSEA, per germline. CDR3 residues: CSVQVRGPGETQYF. CDR3 sequence (DNA): TGCAGCGTTCAGGTCAGGGGCCCCGGGGAGACCCAGTACTTC.